The clone carrying this T cell receptor (beta chain) has just a few counts. The data were obtained in a study of regulatory T cells in long-lasting Graves disease. As for time point: newly diagnosed GD, antithyroid drugs for less than 3 months. RNA extracted from PBMCs served as the sequencing template. With iRepertoire HTBI primers and Arm-PCR of CDR3 regions, TCR beta libraries were built. Source study methods: From all samples, identification returned roughly 15 TRBJ and around 62 TRBV segments. MiXCR was run by TCRdb on the multiplex PCR reads, yielding one entry per CDR3 protein. TCRdb, not the authors, supplied the V and J calls. The data show roughly 350,000 distinct CDR3 sequences, 16% seen once. These records were also assigned to another study, of T cells in Graves' hyperthyroidism and ophthalmopathy.

This receptor was identified in a man aged 35-49 years with Graves disease. This sample comprised peripheral blood mononuclear cells (PBMCs), obtained at new diagnosis, from a patient treated with antithyroid drugs.

CDR3 sequence (DNA): TGTGCCAGCAGCTGGGACGGCTCTGGAAACACCATATATTTT. Its translation: CASSWDGSGNTIYF. V usage is TRBV5-5 and J usage is TRBJ1-3, with D perhaps matching TRBD1 (5 bases). V was cut by 3 bases and J by 0 bases, with 7 bases left in between. Germline V gene data show CDR1 as SGHKS and CDR2 as YYEKEE (reference sequence). The CDR3 contains 14 residues.